This is a list of T cell receptor beta chains from one sample in a study of human T cells and chemical hapten exposure. TCRdb called the RACE reads again in MiXCR, with one record for every CDR3 protein. The data hold about 99,000 distinct CDR3 sequences, with 9.5% to 15% observed a single time. The input for sequencing was whole blood, taken in connection with sensitization to the hapten diphenylcyclopropenone (DPC). All receptors derive from a middle-aged woman with alopecia areata. Some clones in this sample may be carry-over from other donors' samples. CDR3s leave out the opening cysteine and the closing phenylalanine or tryptophan. The order of the fields is CDR3 protein, V gene, clone size. Clone size is stated in some rows and not others, as once, few, many or a class when expanded.

ASSPYKAGATYEQY,TRBV27,.
ASSPDRSNEKLF,TRBV18,.
ASSIYYYEQN,TRBV28,once
ASSYQGAAGELF,TRBV6-5,.
ASGAGKRSDTQY,TRBV10-3,.
ASSQEGQTAWDTQY,TRBV4-2,few
ASSLIGGGWEEKLF,TRBV28,.
ASSFGYTGELF,TRBV12-3/TRBV12-4,.
ASRSHDRISEAF,TRBV19,once
ASSPLRGLRDEKLF,TRBV18,.
ASRLDRMNTEAF,TRBV6-1,few
ARSLGLAGDTQY,TRBV5-3,many
ASLSYRDRPYNSPLH,TRBV2,few
ASSLEYSGHEQY,TRBV7-9,many
ASRDTGNANYGYT,TRBV5-1,few
ASSPPSRRNEQY,TRBV18,.
ASSPLPGQGAYEQY,TRBV18,.
ASSYFVGIGELF,TRBV6-2/TRBV6-3,few
ATRRWGQGNQPQH,TRBV28,many
ASSPRGRAF,TRBV7-9,many
SALQGYEQY,TRBV20-1,many
ASSSPSGRAAYNEQF,TRBV6-2/TRBV6-3,many
ASSLGPSQF,TRBV11-2,.
ATRDSGRIGYGYT,TRBV10-3,few
ARSGQGYQPQH,TRBV5-3,.
SVAVTNTGELF,TRBV29-1,.
ASSVGGSWGEQY,TRBV9,.
ASSQGDRGPEAF,TRBV3-1,many
ASRGRGVRAF,TRBV4-3,few
ASSVSATGELF,TRBV9,.
AVASDTGELF,TRBV10-3,few